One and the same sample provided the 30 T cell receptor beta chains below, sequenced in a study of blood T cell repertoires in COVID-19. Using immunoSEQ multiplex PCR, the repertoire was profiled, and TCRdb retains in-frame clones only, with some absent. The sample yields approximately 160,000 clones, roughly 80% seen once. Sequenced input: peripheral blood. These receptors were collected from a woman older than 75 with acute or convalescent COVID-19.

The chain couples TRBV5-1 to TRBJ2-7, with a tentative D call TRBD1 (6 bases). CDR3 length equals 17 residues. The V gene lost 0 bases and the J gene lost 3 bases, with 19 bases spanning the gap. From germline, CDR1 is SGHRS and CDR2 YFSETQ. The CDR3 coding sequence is TGCGCCAGCAGCTTGGGGGGTACCCGGGACATTGTCTACGAGCAGTACTTC. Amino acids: CASSLGGTRDIVYEQYF.

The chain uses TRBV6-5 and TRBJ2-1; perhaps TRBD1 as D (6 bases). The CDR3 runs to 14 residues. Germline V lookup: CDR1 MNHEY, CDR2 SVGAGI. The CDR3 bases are TGTGTCACAGGGCGCCTGAGCTCCTACAATGAGCAGTTCTTC. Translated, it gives CVTGRLSSYNEQFF.

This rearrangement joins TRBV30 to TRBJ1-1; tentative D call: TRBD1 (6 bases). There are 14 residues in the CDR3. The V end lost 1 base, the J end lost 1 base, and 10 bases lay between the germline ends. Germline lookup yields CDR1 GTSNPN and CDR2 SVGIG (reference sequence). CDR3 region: CAWSGGQTNTEAFF. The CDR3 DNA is TGTGCCTGGAGTGGGGGACAAACGAACACTGAAGCTTTCTTT.

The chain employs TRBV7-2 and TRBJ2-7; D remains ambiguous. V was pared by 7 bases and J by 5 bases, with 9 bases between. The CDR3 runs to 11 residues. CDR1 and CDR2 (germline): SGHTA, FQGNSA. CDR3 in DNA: TGTGCCAGCAAGACATACGACGAGCAGTACTTC. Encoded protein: CASKTYDEQYF.

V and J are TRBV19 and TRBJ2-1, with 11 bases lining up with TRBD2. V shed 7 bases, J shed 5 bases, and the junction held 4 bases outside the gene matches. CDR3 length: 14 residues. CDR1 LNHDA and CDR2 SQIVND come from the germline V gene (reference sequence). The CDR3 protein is CASTRGLADNEQFF. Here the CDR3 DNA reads TGTGCCAGTACCAGGGGACTAGCGGACAATGAGCAGTTCTTC.

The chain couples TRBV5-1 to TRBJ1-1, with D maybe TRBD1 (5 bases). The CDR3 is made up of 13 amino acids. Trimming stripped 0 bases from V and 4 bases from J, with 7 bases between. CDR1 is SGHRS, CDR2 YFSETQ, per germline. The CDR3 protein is CASSLGRGTEAFF. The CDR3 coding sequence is TGCGCCAGCAGCTTGGGAAGGGGCACTGAAGCTTTCTTT. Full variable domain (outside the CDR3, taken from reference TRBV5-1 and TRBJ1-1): KAGVTQTPRYLIKTRGQQVTLSCSPISGHRSVSWYQQTPGQGLQFLFEYFSETQRNKGNFPGRFSGRQFSNSRSEMNVSTLELGDSALYLCASSLGRGTEAFFGQGTRLTVV.

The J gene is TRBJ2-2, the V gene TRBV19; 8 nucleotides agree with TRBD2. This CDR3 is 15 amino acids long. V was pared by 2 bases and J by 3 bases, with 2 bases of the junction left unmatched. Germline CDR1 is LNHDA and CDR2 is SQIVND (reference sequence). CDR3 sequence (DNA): TGTGCCAGTAGTATACTAGCGGGCTACACCGGGGAGCTGTTTTTT. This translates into CASSILAGYTGELFF.

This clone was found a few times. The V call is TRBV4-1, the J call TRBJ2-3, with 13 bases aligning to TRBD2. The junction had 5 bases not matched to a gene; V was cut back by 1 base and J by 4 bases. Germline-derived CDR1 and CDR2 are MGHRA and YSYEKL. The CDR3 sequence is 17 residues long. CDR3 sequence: CASSQGGLAGVSDTQYF. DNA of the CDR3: TGCGCCAGCAGCCAAGGAGGACTAGCGGGAGTGTCAGATACGCAGTATTTT.

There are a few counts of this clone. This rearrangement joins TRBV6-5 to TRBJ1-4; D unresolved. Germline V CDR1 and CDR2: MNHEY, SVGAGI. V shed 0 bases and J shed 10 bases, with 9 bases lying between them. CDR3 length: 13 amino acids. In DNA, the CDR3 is TGTGCCAGCAGTTACTCGAGGGTGGGAAAACTGTTTTTT. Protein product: CASSYSRVGKLFF.

The chain's CDR3 is CSASRIGGHNTGELFF. CDR3 bases: TGCAGTGCTAGTAGAATCGGGGGGCACAACACCGGGGAGCTGTTTTTT. This rearrangement joins TRBV20-1 to TRBJ2-2, with TRBD2 as a possible D gene (7 bases). V was clipped by 3 bases and J by 2 bases, with 16 bases between them. Germline assignment: CDR1 DFQATT and CDR2 SNEGSKA (reference sequence). There are 16 residues in the CDR3.

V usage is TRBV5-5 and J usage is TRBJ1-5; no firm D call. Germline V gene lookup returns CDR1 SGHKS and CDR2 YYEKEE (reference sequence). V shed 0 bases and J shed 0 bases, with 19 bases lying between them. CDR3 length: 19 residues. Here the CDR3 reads CASSLVFGSEDYSNQPQHF. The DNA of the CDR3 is TGTGCCAGCAGCTTGGTGTTTGGCAGCGAAGATTATAGCAATCAGCCCCAGCATTTT.

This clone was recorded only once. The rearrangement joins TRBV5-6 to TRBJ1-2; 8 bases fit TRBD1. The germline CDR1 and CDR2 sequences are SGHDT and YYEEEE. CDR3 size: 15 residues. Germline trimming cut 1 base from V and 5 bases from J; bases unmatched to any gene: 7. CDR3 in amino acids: CASSLPGTGRYGYTF. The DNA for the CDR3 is TGTGCCAGCAGCTTGCCCGGGACAGGCCGATATGGCTACACCTTC.

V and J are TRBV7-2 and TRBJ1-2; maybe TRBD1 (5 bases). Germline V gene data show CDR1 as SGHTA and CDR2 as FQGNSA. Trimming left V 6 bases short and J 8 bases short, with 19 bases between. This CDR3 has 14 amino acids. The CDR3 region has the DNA TGTGCCAGCAGTGCGGGACTTCTCAGTAGAGGCTACACCTTC. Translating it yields CASSAGLLSRGYTF.

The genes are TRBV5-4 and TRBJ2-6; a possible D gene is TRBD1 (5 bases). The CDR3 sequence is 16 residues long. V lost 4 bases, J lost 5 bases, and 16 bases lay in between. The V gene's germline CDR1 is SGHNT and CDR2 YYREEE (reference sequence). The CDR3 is CASSTRRAGRANVLTF. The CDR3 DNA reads TGTGCCAGCAGCACCCGTAGGGCAGGGAGGGCCAACGTCCTGACTTTC.

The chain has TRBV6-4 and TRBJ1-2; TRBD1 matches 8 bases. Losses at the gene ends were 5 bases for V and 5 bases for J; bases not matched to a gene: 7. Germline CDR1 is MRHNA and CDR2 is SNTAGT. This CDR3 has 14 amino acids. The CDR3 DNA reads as TGTGCCAGCAGTCCAGGGGGCGCCGAATATGGCTACACCTTC. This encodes CASSPGGAEYGYTF.

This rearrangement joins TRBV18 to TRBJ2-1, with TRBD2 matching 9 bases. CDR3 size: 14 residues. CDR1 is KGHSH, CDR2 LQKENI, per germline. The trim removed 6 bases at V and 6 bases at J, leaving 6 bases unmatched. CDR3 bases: TGTGCCAGCTCCACATCTAGCGGGGCCAATGAGCAGTTCTTC. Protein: CASSTSSGANEQFF.

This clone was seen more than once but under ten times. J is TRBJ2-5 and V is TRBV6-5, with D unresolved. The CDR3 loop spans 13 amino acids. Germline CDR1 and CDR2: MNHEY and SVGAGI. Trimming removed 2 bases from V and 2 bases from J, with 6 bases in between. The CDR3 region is CASSYAIQETQYF. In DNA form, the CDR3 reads TGTGCCAGCAGTTACGCGATTCAAGAGACCCAGTACTTC.

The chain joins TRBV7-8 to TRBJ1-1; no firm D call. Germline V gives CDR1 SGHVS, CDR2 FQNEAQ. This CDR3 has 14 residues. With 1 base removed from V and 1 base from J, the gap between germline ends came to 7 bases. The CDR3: CASSLGNTNTEAFF. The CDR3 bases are TGTGCCAGCAGCTTAGGAAACACGAACACTGAAGCTTTCTTT.

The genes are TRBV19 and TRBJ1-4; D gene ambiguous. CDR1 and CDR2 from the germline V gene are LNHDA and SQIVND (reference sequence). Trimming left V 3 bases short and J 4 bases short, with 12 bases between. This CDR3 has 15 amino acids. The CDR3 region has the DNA TGTGCCAGTAGTATGGGCGGTGGAGGTAATGAAAAACTGTTTTTT. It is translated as CASSMGGGGNEKLFF.

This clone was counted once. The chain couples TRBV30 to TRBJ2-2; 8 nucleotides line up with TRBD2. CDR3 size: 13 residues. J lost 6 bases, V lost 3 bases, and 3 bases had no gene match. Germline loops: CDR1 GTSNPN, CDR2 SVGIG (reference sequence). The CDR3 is CAWSPAGAGELFF. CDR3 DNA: TGTGCCTGGAGCCCAGCGGGAGCCGGGGAGCTGTTTTTT.

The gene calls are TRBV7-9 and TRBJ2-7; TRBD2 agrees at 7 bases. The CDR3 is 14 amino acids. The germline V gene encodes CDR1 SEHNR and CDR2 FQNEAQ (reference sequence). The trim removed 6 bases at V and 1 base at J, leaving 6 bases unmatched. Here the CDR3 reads CASSPAGHSYEQYF. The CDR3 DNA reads TGTGCCAGCAGTCCAGCGGGGCATTCCTACGAGCAGTACTTC.

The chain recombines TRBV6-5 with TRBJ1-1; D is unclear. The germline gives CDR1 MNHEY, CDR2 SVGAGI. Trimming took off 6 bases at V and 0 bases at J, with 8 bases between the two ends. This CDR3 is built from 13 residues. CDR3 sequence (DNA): TGTGCCAGCAGAGTCCCAGTGAACACTGAAGCTTTCTTT. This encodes CASRVPVNTEAFF.

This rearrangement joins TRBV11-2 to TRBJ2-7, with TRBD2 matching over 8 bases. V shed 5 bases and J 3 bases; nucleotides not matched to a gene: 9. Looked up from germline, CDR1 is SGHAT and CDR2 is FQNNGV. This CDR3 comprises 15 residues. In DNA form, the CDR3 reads TGTGCCAGCAGCCCTCACGGGGGGGCATTCTACGAGCAGTACTTC. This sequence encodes CASSPHGGAFYEQYF.

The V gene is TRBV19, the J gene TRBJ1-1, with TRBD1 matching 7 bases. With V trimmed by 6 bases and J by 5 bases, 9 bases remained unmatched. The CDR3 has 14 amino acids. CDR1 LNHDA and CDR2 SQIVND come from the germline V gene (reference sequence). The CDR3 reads CASSEGAIRTEAFF. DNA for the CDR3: TGTGCCAGTAGCGAGGGGGCGATCAGAACTGAAGCTTTCTTT.

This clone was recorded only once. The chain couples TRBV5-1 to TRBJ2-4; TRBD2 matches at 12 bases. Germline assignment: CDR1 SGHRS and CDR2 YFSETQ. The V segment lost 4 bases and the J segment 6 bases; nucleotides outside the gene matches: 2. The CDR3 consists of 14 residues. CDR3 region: CASSRTSGANIQYF. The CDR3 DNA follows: TGCGCCAGCAGCAGGACTAGCGGGGCAAACATTCAGTACTTC.

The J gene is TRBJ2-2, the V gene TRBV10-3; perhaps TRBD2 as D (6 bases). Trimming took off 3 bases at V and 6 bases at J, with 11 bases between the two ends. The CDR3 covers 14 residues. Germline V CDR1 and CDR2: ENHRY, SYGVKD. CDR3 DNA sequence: TGTGCCATCAGTGAAGGTGGAGGGTCCGGGGAGCTGTTTTTT. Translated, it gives CAISEGGGSGELFF.

The CDR3 loop is CASSPWTTSGGTTDTQYF. CDR3 in DNA: TGTGCCAGCAGCCCATGGACGACTAGCGGGGGGACCACAGATACGCAGTATTTT. This sequence joins TRBV4-2 and TRBJ2-3; 13 positions agree with TRBD2. Trimming cost V 4 bases and J 2 bases; bases outside gene matches: 9. The CDR3 consists of 18 residues. Germline V gives CDR1 LGHNA, CDR2 YNFKEQ.

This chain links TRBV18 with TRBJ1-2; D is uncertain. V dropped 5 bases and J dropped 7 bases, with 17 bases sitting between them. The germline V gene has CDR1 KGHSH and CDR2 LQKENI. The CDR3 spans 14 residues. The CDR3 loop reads CASSAGVSVVGYTF. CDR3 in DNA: TGTGCCAGCTCAGCGGGCGTCTCGGTGGTTGGCTACACCTTC.

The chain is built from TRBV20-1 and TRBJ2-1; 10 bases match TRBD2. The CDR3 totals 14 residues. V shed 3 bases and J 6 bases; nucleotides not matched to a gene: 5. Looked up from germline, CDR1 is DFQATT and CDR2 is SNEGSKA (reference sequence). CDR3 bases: TGCAGTGCTAGTTCTAGCGGGAGTTCCAATGAGCAGTTCTTC. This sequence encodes CSASSSGSSNEQFF.

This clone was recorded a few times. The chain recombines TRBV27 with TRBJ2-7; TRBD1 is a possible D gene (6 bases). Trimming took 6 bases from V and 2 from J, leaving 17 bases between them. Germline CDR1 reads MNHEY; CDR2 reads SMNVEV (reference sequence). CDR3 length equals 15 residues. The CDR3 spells CASRKGIDRPYEQYF. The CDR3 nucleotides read TGTGCCAGCAGAAAGGGGATAGACAGGCCCTACGAGCAGTACTTC.